This TCR beta chain comes out of a study of blood T cells in healthy people across ages. A second roughly 6 to 12 cycle PCR used barcoded and J-beta primers. TCRdb processed the 5' RACE reads anew with MiXCR; each CDR3 protein has one entry. The sample records fewer than 1,200,000 distinct CDR3 sequences, under 30% being singletons. The CDR3 has 15 amino acids. Trimming removed 2 bases from V and 8 bases from J, with 18 bases in between. Germline V gene data show CDR1 as DFQATT and CDR2 as SNEGSKA (reference sequence). In its sample, this clonotype was seen a few times. These data were also filed under a second study, of T cells of mothers and their children.

Sequenced input: blood. V gene TRBV20-1 combines with J gene TRBJ1-4; no clear D gene. The TCR sequence derives from a girl aged 2 to 10 in good health. The CDR3 DNA is TGCAGTGCTAGACCCTCTGGCAGTTCTTTGGAAAAACTGTTTTTT. Its protein is CSARPSGSSLEKLFF.